This T cell receptor (beta chain) was found in a study of T cell responses to AZD1222 COVID-19 vaccine (dated by TCRdb to the early 2020s). The study in broad terms: AZD1222 recipients given second doses at about 4 weeks or at about 12 weeks were pooled, since spike-specific TCR depth and breadth were not found to differ between the two schedules. A total of 230 or so trial participants underwent TCR sequencing, of whom 207 received two doses of AZD1222 and some 25 received two doses of the MenACWY control vaccine. Trial participants were enrolled by age into 18-55, 56-69 and 70-plus year subgroups, with around 150, 28 and 57 TCR-sequenced participants respectively. What the authors observed across the whole study: Conclusions about previously exposed vaccinees are limited because only six or seven AZD1222 recipients were SARS-CoV-2 seropositive at baseline. Nearly half of unique spike-specific TCRs reportedly recognized epitopes outside regions mutated in the B.1.351 and B.1.1.7 variants. Participants were mostly white British, with more females than males. The authors suggested clonal diversity may have been underestimated. The whole spike protein was spanned by vaccine-associated CD4 TCRs, and dominant responses were seen in regions 160-218 and 743-854. A significant rise in spike-specific TCR breadth and depth was observed after two AZD1222 doses relative to day 0 and relative to MenACWY recipients. Because no day 14 peak-response samples were available, the repertoires could be characterized only after the peak T cell response. The 56-69-year group was small, and its depth increase did not reach significance, likely because of low power.

The time point label of this sample denotes: baseline before first vaccination. Vaccinee samples were obtained from the UK trials COV001 and COV002, which included a single-blind randomized controlled phase 2/3 trial of AZD1222 (ChAdOx1 nCoV-19) in healthy adults. Trial participant PBMC samples were collected at day 0 and day 28 after the second dose for TCRbeta chain sequencing. The CDR3 regions of human TCRbeta chains were analyzed by immunosequencing. Per the source publication's procedure: TCRs in the repertoires were matched against a reference library of SARS-CoV-2-specific TCRs that had been generated with the MIRA antigen-specificity platform. Breadth was defined as the fraction of unique TCRs that were SARS-CoV-2-associated. Depth was defined as the fraction of total T cells that were SARS-CoV-2-associated. Using the MIRA data, every spike-specific TCR was mapped to the spike region that the TCR reacted to and assigned to either a CD4 or a CD8 class. Log10-transformed breadth and depth values were compared by one-way ANOVA with Sidak's multiple comparisons tests. The table was pulled from immuneACCESS by TCRdb, which kept in-frame rearrangements only. Such tables lose some clones; where checked, under half of the loss comes from unresolved V genes, and the rest has no known cause. Clone size and the V and J calls come from that table; the DNA yielded D and trimming. This sample has over 150,000 clones in its table, and 90% of those were observed once. About 3% of the sample lies in the top ten.

The CDR3 has 15 amino acids, counting the end cysteine and phenylalanine. Just the 45-base CDR3 DNA is kept, in frame starting at base 1. The germline V gene encodes CDR1 MNHEY and CDR2 SMNVEV (reference sequence). V is cut by 6 bases and J by 4 bases, and the space between the germline ends is 15 bases. Concerning this clone: It has no known antigen specificity. No much larger clonotype is one base removed from it; base qualities were not supplied.

This receptor chain uses TRBV27 and TRBJ2-2; too little of a D gene remains to name it. Sample: peripheral blood, taken on day 0 of AZD1222 vaccination. The origin of this receptor is an adult in good health. The sequenced DNA is TGTGCCAGCAGGACGGGCCCGTGGGTCACCGGGGAGCTGTTTTTT. It codes for CASRTGPWVTGELFF.